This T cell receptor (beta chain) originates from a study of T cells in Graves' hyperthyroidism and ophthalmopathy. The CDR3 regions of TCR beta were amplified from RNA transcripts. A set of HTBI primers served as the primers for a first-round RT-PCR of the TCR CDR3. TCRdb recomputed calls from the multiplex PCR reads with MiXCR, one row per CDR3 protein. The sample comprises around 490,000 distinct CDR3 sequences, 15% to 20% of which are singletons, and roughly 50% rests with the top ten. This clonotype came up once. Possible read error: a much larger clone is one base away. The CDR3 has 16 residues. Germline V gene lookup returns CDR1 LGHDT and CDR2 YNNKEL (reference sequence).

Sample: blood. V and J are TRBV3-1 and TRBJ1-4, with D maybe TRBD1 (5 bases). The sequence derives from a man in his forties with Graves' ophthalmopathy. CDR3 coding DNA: TGTGCCAGCAGCCAACCAGGAGGGGCAACTAATGAAAAACTGCTTTTT. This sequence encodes CASSQPGGATNEKLLF. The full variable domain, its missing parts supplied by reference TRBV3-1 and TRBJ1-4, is DTAVSQTPKYLVTQMGNDKSIKCEQNLGHDTMYWYKQDSKKFLKIMFSYNNKELIINETVPNRFSPKSPDKAHLNLHINSLELGDSAVYFCASSQPGGATNEKLLFGSGTQLSVL.